The present entry profiles one T cell receptor (beta chain) with its context. No cognate antigen has been identified for it. Compared with germline, one end of the junction differs, possibly owing to a read error. These data are taken from a study of blood T cells in healthy people across ages (dated by TCRdb to between 2014 and 2017). Study-wide context: In model experiments, template switching captured about one uniquely barcoded TCR beta cDNA molecule for every two T cells. To avoid experimental bias, donors of different ages were spread randomly across the sequencing lanes. Using the same blood draw, the study looked at two additional independent replicas of 1 million unique cDNA reads for two donors, one aged 18 to 30 and the other aged 80 or older. To track age-related changes in TCR beta repertoire diversity, the study relied on deep sequencing normalized with unique cDNA molecular identifiers. Four age groups were formed from the donors: young (average roughly 15 years), middle-aged (around 41), aged (about 68) and long-lived (about 80).

The donors were about 40 Caucasian individuals from Russia, aged roughly 6 to 100 years, who were systemically healthy. Each donor gave ten milliliters of peripheral blood, collected into EDTA-treated Vacutainer tubes. Ficoll-Paque density-gradient centrifugation was used to isolate PBMCs, with at least 6 million obtained per sample. Trizol reagent was used to extract total RNA from PBMCs, with at least 6 micrograms per sample. For every donor, flow cytometry on a PBMC aliquot measured the percentage of naive CD45RAhigh/CD27high T cells. Overall study results and their limits: Conclusive comparison of naive and antigen-experienced compartments was prevented by the profiling of bulk unsorted PBMCs. Compared with the aged group, more naive CD4+ T cells, fewer expanded clones and increased TCR diversity were shown by the long-lived group, suggesting age selection. As age increased, observed TCR beta diversity per million T cells dropped in a roughly linear way, and a significant reduction was already evident by age around 41. The percentage of naive T cells measured by flow cytometry correlated strongly with observed TCR beta diversity. Estimates of total diversity based on one million sequenced T cells were regarded as lower bounds and as underestimates. The CMV infection status of donors was not known, potentially confounding age-related changes in expanded clonotypes.

There are 16 amino acids in the CDR3, from cysteine to phenylalanine inclusive. CDR3 DNA only is kept here, 48 bases in frame from base 1. The germline V gene (reference sequence) specifies MNHNY as CDR1 and SVGAGI as CDR2. The library was generated by 5' RACE. These reads were obtained on an Illumina HiSeq 2500. A second roughly 7 to 11 cycle PCR used a sample-barcoded 5' primer and a J-beta primer mix. Each TCR beta cDNA molecule received a unique molecular identifier from a template-switch 5' adaptor carrying 12 random nucleotides. At least 2.5 million CDR3-containing paired-end reads were obtained from each sample. All of the RNA was converted into first-strand cDNA using the Mint cDNA synthesis kit, with a TRBC-specific oligonucleotide serving as the primer. Following uracil-DNA glycosylase treatment, a first 18-cycle PCR with universal primers M1SS and BC2_uni_R was performed on all cDNA. For the original study's pipeline: For normalization, 1 million high-quality reads were randomly selected from each sample, with every read carrying a distinct molecular identifier. Reads sharing molecular identifiers were discarded rather than binned into consensus sequences. CDR3 identification, clonotype clustering and error correction used MiTCR with a Q25 quality threshold and the strictest error-elimination algorithm. A nonparametric unseen species model with Euler transformation was used to estimate lower-bound total TCR beta diversity. TCRdb trimmed public reads at Q25 via fastp, called clones via MiXCR and kept in-frame beta chains. Rows with a matching CDR3 protein are joined into one entry that keeps the most common DNA and genes. Here the V and J calls rest on TCRdb's processing, not on the authors' analysis. The sample table records fewer than 700,000 distinct CDR3 sequences; 40% to 50% of these occur just once. The top ten clones comprise 20% to 25% of the sample.

This TCR derives from a man aged 80 or over in good health. Sequencing was performed on blood. The rearranged chain carries TRBV6-6 and TRBJ2-1; the D gene cannot be resolved reliably. The CDR3 reads as follows: CASSYPTRVQYNERFF. The DNA sequence reads TGTGCCAGCAGTTACCCGACCCGGGTCCAATACAATGAGCGGTTCTTC.